This T cell receptor beta chain was obtained from a study of shared clonotypes between healthy human individuals (dated by TCRdb to the early 2020s). For the study in its entirety: Three men and a couple of women, aged 18 to 49 years, made up the cohort. For each donor, CD4 naive and CD4 memory were each given three plates, CD8 naive was given two plates, and CD8 memory was given one plate. To increase sequencing depth and limit assay-specific biases, TCR repertoire library preparation and sequencing were carried out by different laboratories using diverse techniques. Leukapheresis yielded between about 0.85 and 10 billion PBMCs per donor. Blood TCR repertoires of roughly five healthy adults were deeply sequenced to estimate repertoire size and the extent of clonotype sharing between individuals.

Healthy HIV-negative adults with no recently reported acute infections or vaccinations were included as donors. Only Caucasian adults living in Nashville, Tennessee, USA were represented among the donors. CD4+ T cells were enriched through magnetic negative selection, after which naive cells were positively selected on CD45RA and the remaining negative fraction served as the memory subset. After blood collection by leukapheresis, PBMCs were isolated using Ficoll-Histopaque density gradient centrifugation and then cryopreserved in the vapor phase of liquid nitrogen. Analytical flow cytometry was used to check the purity and quantity of every magnetically sorted T cell population. Each sorted fraction had its genomic DNA isolated and then quantified by UV absorbance on a Nanodrop 2000c. A note on this clone: Its antigen remains undetermined. Base qualities are not recorded, but no much larger clone differs from it by a single base. This sample also contains other DNA sequences that code for the same CDR3.

The germline V end is reduced by 1 base and the J end by 3 bases; junction bases left unmatched: 7. The germline V gene supplies CDR1 SQVTM and CDR2 ANQGSEA. The CDR3 numbers 15 residues from cysteine through phenylalanine. The CDR3 DNA has 45 bases and is translated from base 1. Using the deep immunoSEQ assay, multiplex PCR amplified TCR CDR3 regions from genomic DNA. Extracted genomic DNA from each cell subset was distributed evenly across all wells of several immunoSEQ 96-well plates, and each plate was treated as a replicate. For sorted subsets, each replicate PCR was loaded with 200 ng genomic DNA, equivalent to approximately 27,000 T cell genomes. Purified libraries were measured with a Qubit 3.0 fluorometer, size-checked on a Bioanalyzer 2100, and measured again with the KAPA Library Quantification kit. Every immunoSEQ 96-well plate was sequenced on a dedicated single-read 150-cycle Illumina NextSeq 550 flow cell. On the study's bioinformatics: The immunoSEQ output contained only junctional sequences without quality scores, so filtering could not match that applied to full-length reads. Sequences were annotated with PyIR, a Python wrapper for IgBLAST v1.9, using IMGT germline references to assign V/J genes and CDR3. Reads were removed for weak V/J assignments (E-value above 1e-6), missing CDR3, stop codons, out-of-frame junctions, or ambiguous translated residues. V3J clonotypes were defined by identical inferred V gene, J gene, and CDR3 amino acid sequence. Percentage overlap between repertoires was calculated by dividing the number of shared unique clonotypes by the size of the smaller repertoire. Three approaches were used to assess repertoire richness: RTK rarefaction, the Chao1 estimator, and Recon v2.1 estimates of unobserved clonotypes. For all TCRbeta clonotypes obtained by the gDNA method from a handful of donors, generation probabilities were computed with OLGA. TCRdb carries this immuneACCESS record with in-frame sequences only. Its versions omit some clonotypes, under half of them owing to an unresolved V gene in the studies checked, with the rest unexplained. That table supplies the V and J calls and clone size; D and trimming were determined from the DNA. For this sample there are about 710,000 clones; around 70% appear just once. Of the sample, approximately 1.8% falls within the top ten clones.

General conclusions and limits of the study: Larger estimated clonotype richness was generally found for naive subsets than for memory subsets. Compared with non-shared clonotypes, the clonotypes found in all four sorted-subset donors had higher generation probabilities. Because the study included a small number of donors, the genetic and exposure-history diversity represented was limited. Pairwise subsampling indicated that sequencing depth was expected to affect the degree of clonotype sharing among donors. Sampling was restricted to blood, and TCR repertoires in tissues likely differ from the TCR repertoires found in blood. Incomplete sequencing was indicated by rarefaction of sorted-subset datasets, despite the large sequencing depth. Around 5% of naive CD4, 3.5% of naive CD8, around 2.3% of memory CD4, and approximately 0.4% of memory CD8 clonotypes were shared across several donors.

The clonotype comes from a young woman in good health. The chain is encoded by TRBV29-1 joined to TRBJ2-7; 9 central bases correspond to TRBD2. Sequenced sample: memory CD4+ T cells sorted from blood. The cell subset or site label on this specimen signifies: CD45RA-negative fraction. The sequence in DNA is TGCAGCGTTGAAGGAGTAGCGGGAGACCTCTACGAGCAGTACTTC. Translated, this gives CSVEGVAGDLYEQYF.